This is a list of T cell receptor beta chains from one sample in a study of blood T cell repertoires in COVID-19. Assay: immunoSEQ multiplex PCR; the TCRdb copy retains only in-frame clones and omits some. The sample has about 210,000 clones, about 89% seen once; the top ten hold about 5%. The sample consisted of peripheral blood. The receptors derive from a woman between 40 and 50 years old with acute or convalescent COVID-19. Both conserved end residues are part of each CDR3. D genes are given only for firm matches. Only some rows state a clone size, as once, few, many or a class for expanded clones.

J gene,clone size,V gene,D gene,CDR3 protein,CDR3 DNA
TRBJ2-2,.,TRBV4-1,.,CASSQLQTGLNTGELFF,TGCGCCAGCAGCCAACTCCAGACAGGTTTGAACACCGGGGAGCTGTTTTTT
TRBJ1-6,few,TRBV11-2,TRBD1,CASSPEPGGYSPLHF,TGTGCCAGCAGCCCCGAGCCAGGGGGGTACTCACCCCTCCACTTT
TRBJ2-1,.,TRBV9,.,CASSPTGLNEQFF,TGTGCCAGCAGTCCAACAGGCTTGAATGAGCAGTTCTTC
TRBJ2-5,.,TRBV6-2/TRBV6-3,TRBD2,CASSPALLPSGTTGETQYF,TGTGCCAGCAGCCCTGCGTTATTGCCTAGCGGGACCACGGGCGAGACCCAGTACTTC
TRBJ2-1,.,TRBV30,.,CACQQGSFTNEQFF,TGTGCCTGCCAACAGGGTTCCTTTACAAATGAGCAGTTCTTC
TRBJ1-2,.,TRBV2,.,CASSEVVGGGGYTF,TGTGCCAGCAGTGAAGTGGTGGGGGGTGGCGGCTACACCTTC
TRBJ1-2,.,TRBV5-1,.,CASSPGGARGYTF,TGCGCCAGCAGCCCTGGAGGGGCGCGTGGCTACACCTTC
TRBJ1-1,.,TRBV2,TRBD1,CASSLRGLSTEAFF,TGTGCCAGCAGCCTCAGGGGGCTGAGCACTGAAGCTTTCTTT
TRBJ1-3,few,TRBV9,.,CASSTSSGGGTSSGNTIYF,TGTGCCAGCAGCACGTCGTCGGGGGGAGGGACCAGCTCTGGAAACACCATATATTTT
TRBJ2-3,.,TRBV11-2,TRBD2,CASRFSGAIDTQYF,TGTGCCAGTCGCTTTAGCGGGGCAATAGATACGCAGTATTTT
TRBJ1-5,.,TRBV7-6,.,CASSLQGNQPQHF,TGTGCCAGCAGCTTACAGGGCAATCAGCCCCAGCATTTT
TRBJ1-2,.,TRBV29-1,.,CSVLGLYGYTF,TGCAGCGTTCTTGGGCTCTATGGCTACACCTTC
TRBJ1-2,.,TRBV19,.,CASSMDWQGYTF,TGTGCCAGTAGTATGGACTGGCAAGGCTACACCTTC
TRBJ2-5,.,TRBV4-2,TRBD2,CASSRRPASGGAQETQYF,TGTGCCAGCAGCCGCCGACCCGCTAGCGGGGGGGCCCAAGAGACCCAGTACTTC
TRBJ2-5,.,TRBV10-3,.,CAIKLDTQETQYF,TGTGCCATCAAACTGGACACCCAAGAGACCCAGTACTTC
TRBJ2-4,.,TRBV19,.,CASSIEGLAKNIQYF,TGTGCCAGTAGTATTGAGGGACTAGCCAAAAACATTCAGTACTTC
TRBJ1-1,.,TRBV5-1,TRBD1,CASSLGGGGRDTEAFF,TGCGCCAGCAGCTTGGGTGGAGGGGGCAGGGACACTGAAGCTTTCTTT
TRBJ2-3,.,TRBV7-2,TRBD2,CASSLRGLATPTQYF,TGTGCCAGCAGCTTAAGGGGACTAGCGACCCCTACGCAGTATTTT
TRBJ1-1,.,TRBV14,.,CASSQVGGLAFF,TGTGCCAGCAGCCAAGTCGGAGGGCTGGCTTTCTTT
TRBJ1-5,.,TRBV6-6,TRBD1,CASSSGQGAFNQPQHF,TGCGCCAGCAGTTCTGGACAGGGGGCGTTCAATCAGCCCCAGCATTTT
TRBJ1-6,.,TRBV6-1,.,CASSELTGVSYNSPLHF,TGTGCCAGCAGTGAACTAACAGGTGTATCCTATAATTCACCCCTCCACTTT
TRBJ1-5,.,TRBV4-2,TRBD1,CASSQGQGAGGNQPQHF,TGTGCCAGCAGCCAAGGACAGGGGGCAGGTGGCAATCAGCCCCAGCATTTT
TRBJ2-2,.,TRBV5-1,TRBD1,CASSPGTGTNTGELFF,TGCGCCAGCAGCCCCGGGACAGGGACGAACACCGGGGAGCTGTTTTTT
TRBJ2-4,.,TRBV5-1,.,CASSLVSGTAKNIQYF,TGCGCCAGCAGCTTGGTTTCAGGTACAGCCAAAAACATTCAGTACTTC
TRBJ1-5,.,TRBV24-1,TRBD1,CARARDRGELGNQPQHF,TGTGCCAGGGCCCGTGACAGGGGAGAATTGGGCAATCAGCCCCAGCATTTT
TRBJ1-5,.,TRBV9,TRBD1,CASSDRDSPNQPQHF,TGTGCCAGCAGCGACAGGGACAGCCCGAATCAGCCCCAGCATTTT
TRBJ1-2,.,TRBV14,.,CASSQDQVSSNYGYTF,TGTGCCAGCAGCCAAGATCAGGTCAGCTCAAACTATGGCTACACCTTC
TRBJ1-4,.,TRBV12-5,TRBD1,CASGLVPDGQGAYNEKLFF,TGTGCTAGTGGTTTGGTCCCGGACGGCCAGGGGGCCTATAATGAAAAACTGTTTTTT
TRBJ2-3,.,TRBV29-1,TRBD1,CSADQRDRNTDTQYF,TGCAGCGCAGATCAACGGGACAGGAACACAGATACGCAGTATTTT
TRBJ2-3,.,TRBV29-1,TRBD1,CSVRRMGQLTDTQYF,TGCAGCGTTCGGCGCATGGGACAGCTCACAGATACGCAGTATTTT
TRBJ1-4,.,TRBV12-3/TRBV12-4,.,CASLGGAEKLFF,TGTGCCTCCCTTGGGGGGGCTGAAAAACTGTTTTTT
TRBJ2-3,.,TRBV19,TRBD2,CASSIQSSGSTDTQYF,TGTGCCAGTAGTATCCAATCTAGCGGAAGCACAGATACGCAGTATTTT
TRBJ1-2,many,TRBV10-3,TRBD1,CAISEQGATNYGYTF,TGTGCCATCAGTGAACAGGGGGCAACTAACTATGGCTACACCTTC
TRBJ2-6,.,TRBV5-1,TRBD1,CASSLVGQPSLSGANVLTF,TGCGCCAGCAGCTTGGTGGGACAGCCTTCCCTCTCTGGGGCCAACGTCCTGACTTTC
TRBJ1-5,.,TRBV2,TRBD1,CASSPGQGQQPQHF,TGTGCCAGCAGCCCGGGACAGGGTCAGCAGCCCCAGCATTTT
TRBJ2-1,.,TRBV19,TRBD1,CASMGQGINEQFF,TGTGCCAGTATGGGACAGGGGATCAATGAGCAGTTCTTC
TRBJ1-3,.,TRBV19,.,CASSIDPRLRGSGNTIYF,TGTGCCAGTAGTATTGACCCCAGGCTGCGGGGCTCTGGAAACACCATATATTTT
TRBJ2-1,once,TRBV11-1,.,CASSSHRLTENEQFF,TGTGCCAGCAGCTCCCATCGTCTCACGGAGAATGAGCAGTTCTTC